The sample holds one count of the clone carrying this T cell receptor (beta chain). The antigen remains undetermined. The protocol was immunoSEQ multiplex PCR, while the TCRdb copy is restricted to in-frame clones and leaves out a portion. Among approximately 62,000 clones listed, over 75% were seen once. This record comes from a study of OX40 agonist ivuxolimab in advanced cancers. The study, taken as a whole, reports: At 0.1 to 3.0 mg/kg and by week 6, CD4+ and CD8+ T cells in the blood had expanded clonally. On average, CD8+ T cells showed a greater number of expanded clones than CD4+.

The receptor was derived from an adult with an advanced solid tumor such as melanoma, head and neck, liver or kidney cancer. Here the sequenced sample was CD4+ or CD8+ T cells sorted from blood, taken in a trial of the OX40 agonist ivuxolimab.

CDR3 DNA: TGCAGCGTTCACAGGGTTACTAATGAAAAACTGTTTTTT. It specifies CSVHRVTNEKLFF. The chain carries TRBV29-1 and TRBJ1-4; perhaps TRBD1 as D (6 bases). The CDR3 consists of 13 residues. The V gene lost 5 bases and the J gene lost 2 bases, with 9 bases spanning the gap. Germline V gene sequence: CDR1 SQVTM, CDR2 ANQGSEA.